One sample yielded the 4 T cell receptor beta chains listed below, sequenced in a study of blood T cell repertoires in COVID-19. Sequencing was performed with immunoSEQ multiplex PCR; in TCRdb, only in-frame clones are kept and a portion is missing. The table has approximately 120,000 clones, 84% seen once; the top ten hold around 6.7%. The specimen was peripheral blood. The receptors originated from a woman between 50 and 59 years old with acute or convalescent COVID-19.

This CDR3 is CASFRGNEQFF. In DNA form, the CDR3 reads TGTGCCTCCTTCCGGGGAAATGAGCAGTTCTTC. The chain recombines TRBV30 with TRBJ2-1; D is perhaps TRBD2 (5 bases). This CDR3 spans 11 amino acids. Germline-derived CDR1 and CDR2 are GTSNPN and SVGIG (reference sequence). V shed 7 bases and J shed 7 bases, with 11 bases lying between them.

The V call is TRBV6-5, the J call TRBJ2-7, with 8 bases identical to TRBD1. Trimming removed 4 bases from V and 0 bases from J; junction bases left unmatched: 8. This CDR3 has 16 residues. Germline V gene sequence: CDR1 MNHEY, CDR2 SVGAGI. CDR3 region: CASSSPRTGFSYEQYF. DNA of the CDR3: TGTGCCAGCAGTTCCCCGAGGACAGGGTTCTCCTACGAGCAGTACTTC.

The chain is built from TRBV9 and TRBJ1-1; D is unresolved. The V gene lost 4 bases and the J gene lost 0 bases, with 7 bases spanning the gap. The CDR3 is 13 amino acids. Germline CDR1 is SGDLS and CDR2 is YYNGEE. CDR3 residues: CASSPQMNTEAFF. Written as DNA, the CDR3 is TGTGCCAGCAGCCCACAGATGAACACTGAAGCTTTCTTT.

The CDR3 DNA sequence: TGTGCCAGCAGTTACGCCGGGACAGGGTTGTTTGGCTACACCTTC. Its protein is CASSYAGTGLFGYTF. The gene calls are TRBV6-5 and TRBJ1-2; 9 bases map to TRBD1. This CDR3 region has 15 residues. CDR1 is MNHEY and CDR2 is SVGAGI in the germline V gene. V shed 2 bases and J 7 bases; nucleotides not matched to a gene: 8.